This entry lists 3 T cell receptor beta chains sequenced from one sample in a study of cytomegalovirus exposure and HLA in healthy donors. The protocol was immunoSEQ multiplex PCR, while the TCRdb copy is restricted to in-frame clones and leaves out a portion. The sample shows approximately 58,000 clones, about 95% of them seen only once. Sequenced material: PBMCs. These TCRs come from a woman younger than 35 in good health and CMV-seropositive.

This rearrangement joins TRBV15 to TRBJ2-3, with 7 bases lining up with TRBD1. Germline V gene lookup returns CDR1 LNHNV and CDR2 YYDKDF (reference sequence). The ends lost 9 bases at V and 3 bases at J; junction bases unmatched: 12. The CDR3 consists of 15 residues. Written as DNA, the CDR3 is TGTGCCACAAGGGGACAGCCTATATGGACAGATACGCAGTATTTT. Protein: CATRGQPIWTDTQYF.

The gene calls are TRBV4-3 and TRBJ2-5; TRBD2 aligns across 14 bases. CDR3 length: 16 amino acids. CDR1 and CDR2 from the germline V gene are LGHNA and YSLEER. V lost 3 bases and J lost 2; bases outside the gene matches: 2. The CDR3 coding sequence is TGCGCCAGCAGCCAGGGACTAGCGGGGGATCAAGAGACCCAGTACTTC. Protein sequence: CASSQGLAGDQETQYF.

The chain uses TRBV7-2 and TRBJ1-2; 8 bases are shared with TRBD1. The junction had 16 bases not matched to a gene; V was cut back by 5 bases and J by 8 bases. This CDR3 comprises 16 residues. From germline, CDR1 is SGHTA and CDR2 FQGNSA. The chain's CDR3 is CASSAGRDRGHWGYTF. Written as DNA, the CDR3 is TGTGCCAGCAGCGCGGGACGAGACAGGGGACATTGGGGCTACACCTTC.